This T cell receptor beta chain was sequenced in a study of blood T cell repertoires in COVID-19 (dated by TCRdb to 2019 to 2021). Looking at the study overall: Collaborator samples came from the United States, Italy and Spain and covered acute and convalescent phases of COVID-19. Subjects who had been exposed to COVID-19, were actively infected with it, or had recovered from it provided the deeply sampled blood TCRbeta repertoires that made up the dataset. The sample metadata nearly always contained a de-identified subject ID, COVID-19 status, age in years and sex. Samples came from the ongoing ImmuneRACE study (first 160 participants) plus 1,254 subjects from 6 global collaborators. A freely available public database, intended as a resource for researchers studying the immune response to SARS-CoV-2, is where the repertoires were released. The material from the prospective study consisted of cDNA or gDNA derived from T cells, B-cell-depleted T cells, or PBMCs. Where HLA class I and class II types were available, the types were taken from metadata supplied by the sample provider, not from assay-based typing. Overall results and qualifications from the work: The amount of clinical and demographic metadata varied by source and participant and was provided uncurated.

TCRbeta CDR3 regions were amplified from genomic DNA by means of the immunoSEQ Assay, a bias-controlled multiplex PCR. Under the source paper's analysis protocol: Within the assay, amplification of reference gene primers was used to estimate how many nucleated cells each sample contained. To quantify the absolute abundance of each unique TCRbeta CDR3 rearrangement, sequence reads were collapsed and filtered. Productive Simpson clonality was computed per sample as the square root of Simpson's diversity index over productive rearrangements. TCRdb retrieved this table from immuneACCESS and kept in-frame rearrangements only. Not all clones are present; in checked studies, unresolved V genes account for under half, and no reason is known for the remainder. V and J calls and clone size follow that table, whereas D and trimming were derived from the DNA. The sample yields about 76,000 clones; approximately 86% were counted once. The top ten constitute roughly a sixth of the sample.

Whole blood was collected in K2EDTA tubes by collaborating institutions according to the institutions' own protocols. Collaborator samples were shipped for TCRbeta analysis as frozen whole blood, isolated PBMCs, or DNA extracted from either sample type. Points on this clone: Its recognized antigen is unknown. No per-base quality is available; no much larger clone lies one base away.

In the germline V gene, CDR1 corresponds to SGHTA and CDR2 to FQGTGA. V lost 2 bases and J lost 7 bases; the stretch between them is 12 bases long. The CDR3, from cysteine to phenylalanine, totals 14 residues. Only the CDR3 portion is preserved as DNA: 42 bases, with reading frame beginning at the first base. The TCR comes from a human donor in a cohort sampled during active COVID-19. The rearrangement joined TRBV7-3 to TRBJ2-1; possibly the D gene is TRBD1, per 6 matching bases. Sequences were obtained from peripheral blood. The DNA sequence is TGTGCCAGCAGCTTATCCAGGGGTAGTAATGAGCAGTTCTTC. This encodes CASSLSRGSNEQFF.